Given below is one TCR beta chain in context. Its recognized antigen is unknown. Nothing much larger sits one base from this clone, and base qualities are not available. In light of the paper, this sample's treatment or condition label describes: suppressive antiretroviral therapy. Lysates of CMV-infected fibroblasts at around 10 ug/mL were used to stimulate the cells. Sorting of responding CD4+ T cells was based on upregulation of both CD40 ligand and CD69. HIV-1-infected adults in whom suppressive ART had been started during chronic infection were enrolled as participants. Participants had undetectable plasma HIV-1 RNA below 50 copies/mL for at least 4 years. To be included, a participant needed positive CMV serology and a CD4+ T cell count above 400 cells/uL. Before stimulation, PBMCs were isolated using density centrifugation and then depleted of CD8+ T cells. CD8-depleted PBMCs were stimulated for about 18 hours with anti-CD28/CD49d costimulation, CD40-blocking antibody and enfuvirtide to prevent new infections. Cells were sorted on a Beckman Coulter MoFlo Legacy or XDP sorter, with propidium iodide excluding dead cells. Genomic DNA was extracted using the QIAamp DNA Mini Kit for samples with more than one million cells and using the Quick-DNA Microprep Kit for all other samples.

The data were obtained in a study of persistence of HIV-infected CD4 T cells (dated by TCRdb to 2019 to 2021). Notes on the research overall: Suppressive ART had been received by participants for a median of roughly eight years. Peripheral blood samples of up to roughly 180 mL were taken at multiple time points, with the exception of two participants who underwent leukapheresis at a single time point. The study isolated CMV- and HIV-1 Gag-responding CD4+ T cells from ART-treated individuals to examine antigen-driven clonal expansion of HIV-1-infected cells. The clonality of all cells in each sorted population was assessed by TCRbeta sequencing, whereas the clonality of infected cells was assessed by proviral sequencing. The TCR cluster analysis across participants included under ten participants for CMV and over 5 participants for Gag. Paper-wide results and their limitations: Degenerate expanded CDR3beta sequences were enriched in antigen-responding cells, suggesting convergent selection of CD4+ responses to CMV and Gag. Restriction of bulk TCR analyses to the rare CMV-responding cells that actually carried HIV-1 proviruses was not possible. A correlation was observed between TCR oligoclonality and proviral oligoclonality within the same sorted populations. TCRbeta richness in CMV- and Gag-responding cells was significantly lower than in anti-CD3/anti-CD28-responding cells; CMV-responding cells had higher oligoclonality than CD3/CD28-stimulated and Gag-responding cells. Only a small number of individuals took part in the study, and the range of antigens tested was limited.

From a lookup of the germline V gene, CDR1 and CDR2 are SGHRS and YFSETQ. The CDR3 has 15 amino acids, counting the end cysteine and phenylalanine. Of the read, only the CDR3 DNA is kept; its 45 bases are in frame from base 1. V has 0 bases trimmed and J has 6 bases trimmed; junction bases matching no gene number 8. The immunoSEQ hsTCRB assay version 4, run in survey mode, was used to sequence TCRbeta repertoires from genomic DNA. Genomic DNA was diluted to around 9.4 ng/uL, and up to roughly 1 ug per sample was used for TCRbeta sequencing. Under the source paper's analysis protocol: TCRbeta data analysis was done in ImmunoSeq Analyzer 3.0, and diversity was calculated on productive nucleotide rearrangements. Lower-bound TCR diversity was estimated with the improved Chao index, and clonality with the Gini coefficient using the Immunarch R package. Different nucleotide rearrangements encoding the same CDR3beta amino acid sequence were counted as distinct clonotypes. TCRbeta sequences significantly enriched in antigen-responding cells relative to anti-CD3/anti-CD28-activated cells were identified by differential abundance analysis. TCRs were clustered by predicted peptide-MHC specificity with GLIPH2, both within individual participants and across merged participant data sets. In its TCRdb copy, this immuneACCESS table keeps in-frame sequences only and misses some clones. Where compared with another copy, unresolved V genes explain less than half of these, and the others have no known cause. The D gene and trimming were derived from the DNA, and the V and J assignments and clone size from that table. For this sample the table gives fewer than 6,000 clones, of which roughly 60% were detected only once. Almost 40% of the sample belongs to the ten largest clones.

Sequences were derived from CD4+ T cells sorted from PBMCs after approximately 19-hour stimulation, sampled from a patient who received antiretroviral therapy. The cell subset or site label here, explained by the study, means: CD40L+CD69+ CD4 T cells responding to CMV lysate. This receptor chain uses TRBV5-1 and TRBJ1-2; TRBD1 aligns with 7 central bases. This TCR was sampled from an adult man with HIV who was CMV-seropositive. Here the CDR3 is given as CASSLEGAGRNGYTF. DNA sequence: TGCGCCAGCAGCTTGGAGGGGGCAGGGAGGAATGGCTACACCTTC.